The 8 T cell receptor beta chains given below trace back to one sample, sequenced in a study of blood T cell repertoires in COVID-19. Libraries were prepared by immunoSEQ multiplex PCR; TCRdb keeps only in-frame clonotypes and omits some of them. The table has 250,000 or so clones, 70% to 75% seen once. Material for sequencing was peripheral blood. These receptors originate from an elderly woman with acute or convalescent COVID-19.

The chain joins TRBV19 to TRBJ1-2; D is perhaps TRBD1 (6 bases). The CDR3 contains 15 residues. Germline V gene data show CDR1 as LNHDA and CDR2 as SQIVND (reference sequence). V was trimmed by 5 bases and J by 2 bases, leaving 15 bases between them. The CDR3 sequence is CASSPQSTGNYGYTF. The CDR3 DNA reads TGTGCCAGTAGTCCGCAGTCGACAGGAAACTATGGCTACACCTTC.

This sequence joins TRBV25-1 and TRBJ2-3; D is unresolved. CDR1 and CDR2 from the germline V gene are MGHDK and SYGVNS. The CDR3 is 14 residues long. V gave up 5 bases and J gave up 2 bases, with 11 bases separating them. The CDR3, as DNA: TGTGCCAGCAGTAGACAATCAGTCACAGATACGCAGTATTTT. Translation: CASSRQSVTDTQYF.

The genes are TRBV6-5 and TRBJ1-3; a possible D gene is TRBD1 (6 bases). There are 13 residues in the CDR3. From germline, CDR1 is MNHEY and CDR2 SVGAGI. V was trimmed by 6 bases and J by 6 bases, leaving 12 bases between them. The CDR3 region is CASSRDTPNTIYF. CDR3 nucleotides: TGTGCCAGCAGCCGGGACACGCCAAACACCATATATTTT.

The rearrangement joins TRBV5-6 to TRBJ1-5; D perhaps matches TRBD1 (6 bases). Trimming took off 4 bases at V and 3 bases at J, with 11 bases between the two ends. Germline values: CDR1 SGHDT, CDR2 YYEEEE. The CDR3 consists of 14 residues. The CDR3 reads CASSRGQHNQPQHF. The CDR3 DNA sequence: TGTGCCAGCAGCCGCGGACAGCACAATCAGCCCCAGCATTTT.

This rearrangement joins TRBV9 to TRBJ1-4; no reliable D call. V lost 3 bases to trimming and J lost 7 bases, with 13 bases between them. Per germline, CDR1 SGDLS and CDR2 YYNGEE. The CDR3 consists of 14 residues. CDR3 sequence: CASSGGGMGEKLFF. The DNA of the CDR3 is TGTGCCAGCAGCGGAGGAGGAATGGGTGAAAAACTGTTTTTT.

CDR3 region: CAISGGGLAGDTQYF. CDR3 nucleotides: TGTGCCATCAGTGGCGGGGGGTTGGCCGGAGATACGCAGTATTTT. V gene TRBV10-3 combines with J gene TRBJ2-3, with 8 positions matching TRBD2. The J segment lost 5 bases and the V segment lost 4 bases, leaving 8 bases of the junction unmatched. The CDR3 covers 15 residues. Germline assignment: CDR1 ENHRY and CDR2 SYGVKD.

This chain links TRBV5-1 with TRBJ2-1, with TRBD2 matching over 7 bases. Germline CDR1 SGHRS, CDR2 YFSETQ. The CDR3 totals 18 residues. V shed 0 bases and J 3 bases; nucleotides not matched to a gene: 12. The CDR3 reads CASSLGSGTYPLYNEQFF. The CDR3 nucleotides read TGCGCCAGCAGCTTGGGGAGCGGGACCTACCCCCTCTACAATGAGCAGTTCTTC. Complete variable domain (other parts from reference TRBV5-1 and TRBJ2-1): KAGVTQTPRYLIKTRGQQVTLSCSPISGHRSVSWYQQTPGQGLQFLFEYFSETQRNKGNFPGRFSGRQFSNSRSEMNVSTLELGDSALYLCASSLGSGTYPLYNEQFFGPGTRLTVL.

The J gene is TRBJ1-2, the V gene TRBV5-1, with D possibly TRBD1 on 5 matching bases. Trimming took 1 base from V and 6 from J, leaving 13 bases between them. This CDR3 region has 14 residues. CDR1 SGHRS and CDR2 YFSETQ come from the germline V gene. This chain's CDR3 is CASSLRGPRDGYTF. DNA of the CDR3: TGCGCCAGCAGCTTGAGGGGCCCAAGGGATGGCTACACCTTC.